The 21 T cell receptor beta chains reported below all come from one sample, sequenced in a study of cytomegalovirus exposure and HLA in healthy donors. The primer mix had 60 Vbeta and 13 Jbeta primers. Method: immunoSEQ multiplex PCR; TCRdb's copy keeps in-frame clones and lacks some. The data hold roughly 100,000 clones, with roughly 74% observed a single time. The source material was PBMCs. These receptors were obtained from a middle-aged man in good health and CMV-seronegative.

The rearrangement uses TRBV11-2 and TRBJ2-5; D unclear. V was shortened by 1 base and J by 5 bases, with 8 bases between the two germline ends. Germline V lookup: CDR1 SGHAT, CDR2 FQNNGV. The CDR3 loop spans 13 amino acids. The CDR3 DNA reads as TGTGCCAGCAGCTTAGGGGCTCGTGAGACCCAGTACTTC. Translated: CASSLGARETQYF.

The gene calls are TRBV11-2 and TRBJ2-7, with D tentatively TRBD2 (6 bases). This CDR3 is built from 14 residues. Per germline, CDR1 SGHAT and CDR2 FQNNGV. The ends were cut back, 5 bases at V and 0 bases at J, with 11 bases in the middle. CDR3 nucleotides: TGTGCCAGCAGCCTCGGCGGGGCCTCCTACGAGCAGTACGTC. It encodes CASSLGGASYEQYV.

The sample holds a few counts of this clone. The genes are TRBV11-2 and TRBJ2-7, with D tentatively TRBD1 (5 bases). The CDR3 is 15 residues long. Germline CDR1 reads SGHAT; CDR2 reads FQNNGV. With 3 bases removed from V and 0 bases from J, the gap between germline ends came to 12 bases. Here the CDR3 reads CASSFRTDISYEQYF. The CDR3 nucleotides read TGTGCCAGCAGCTTTAGGACGGACATCTCCTACGAGCAGTACTTC.

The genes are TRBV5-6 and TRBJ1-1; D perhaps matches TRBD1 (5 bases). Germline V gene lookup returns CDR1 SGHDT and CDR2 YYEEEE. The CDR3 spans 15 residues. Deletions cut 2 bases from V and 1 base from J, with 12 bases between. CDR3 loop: CASSLWGVPNTEAFF. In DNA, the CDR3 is TGTGCCAGCAGCTTATGGGGGGTTCCGAACACTGAAGCTTTCTTT.

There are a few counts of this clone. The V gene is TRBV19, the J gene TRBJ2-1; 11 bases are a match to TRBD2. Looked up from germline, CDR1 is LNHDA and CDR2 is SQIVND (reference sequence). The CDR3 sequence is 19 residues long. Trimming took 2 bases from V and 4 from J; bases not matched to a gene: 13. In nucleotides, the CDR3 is TGTGCCAGTAGTATAATCCCTAGCGGGGGGCCCCCCGGTTACAATGAGCAGTTCTTC. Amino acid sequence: CASSIIPSGGPPGYNEQFF.

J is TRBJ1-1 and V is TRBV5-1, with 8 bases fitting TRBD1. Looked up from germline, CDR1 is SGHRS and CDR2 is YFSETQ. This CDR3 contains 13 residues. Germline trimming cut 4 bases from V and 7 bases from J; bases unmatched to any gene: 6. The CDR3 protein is CASSRQGRVEAFF. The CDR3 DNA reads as TGCGCCAGCAGCCGACAGGGGCGAGTTGAAGCTTTCTTT.

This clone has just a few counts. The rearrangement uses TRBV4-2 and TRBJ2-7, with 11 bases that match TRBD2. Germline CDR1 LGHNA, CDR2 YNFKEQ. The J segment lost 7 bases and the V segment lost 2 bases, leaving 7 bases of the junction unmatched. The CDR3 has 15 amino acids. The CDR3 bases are TGTGCCAGCAGCCAATTACTAGCGGGGGCTTGGGAGCAGTACTTC. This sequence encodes CASSQLLAGAWEQYF.

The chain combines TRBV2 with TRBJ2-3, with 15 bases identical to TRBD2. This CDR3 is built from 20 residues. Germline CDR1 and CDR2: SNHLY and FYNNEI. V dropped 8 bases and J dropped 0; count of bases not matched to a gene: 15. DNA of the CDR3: TGTGCCAGCGGTATTCCGGGACTAGCGGGGGGCCAATATAGCACAGATACGCAGTATTTT. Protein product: CASGIPGLAGGQYSTDTQYF.

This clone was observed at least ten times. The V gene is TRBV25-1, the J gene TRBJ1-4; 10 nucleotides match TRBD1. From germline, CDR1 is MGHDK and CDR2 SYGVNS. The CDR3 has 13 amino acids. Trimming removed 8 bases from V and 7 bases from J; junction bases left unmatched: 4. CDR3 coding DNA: TGTGCCAGCGGGACAGGGGATAGTGAAAAACTGTTTTTT. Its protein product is CASGTGDSEKLFF. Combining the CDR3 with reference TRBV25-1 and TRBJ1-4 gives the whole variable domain EADIYQTPRYLVIGTGKKITLECSQTMGHDKMYWYQQDPGMELHLIHYSYGVNSTEKGDLSSESTVSRIRTEHFPLTLESARPSHTSQYLCASGTGDSEKLFFGSGTQLSVL.

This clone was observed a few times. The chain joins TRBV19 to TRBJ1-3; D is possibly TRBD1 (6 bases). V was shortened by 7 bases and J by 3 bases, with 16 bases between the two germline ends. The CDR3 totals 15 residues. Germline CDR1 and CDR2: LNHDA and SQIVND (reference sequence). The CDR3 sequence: CASIPQGGVGNTIYF. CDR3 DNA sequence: TGTGCCAGTATCCCCCAAGGGGGGGTTGGAAACACCATATATTTT.

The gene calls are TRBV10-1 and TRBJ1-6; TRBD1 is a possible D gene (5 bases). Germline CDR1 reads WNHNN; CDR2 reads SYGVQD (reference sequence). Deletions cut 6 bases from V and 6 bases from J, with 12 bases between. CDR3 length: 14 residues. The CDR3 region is CASRSGLTNSPLHF. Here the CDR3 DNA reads TGCGCCAGCAGGTCGGGACTGACTAATTCACCCCTCCACTTT.

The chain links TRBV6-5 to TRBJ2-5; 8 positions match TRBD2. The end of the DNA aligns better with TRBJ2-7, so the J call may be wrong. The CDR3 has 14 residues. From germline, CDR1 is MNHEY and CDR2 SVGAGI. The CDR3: CASWDRGGSYEQYF. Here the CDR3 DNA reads TGTGCCAGCTGGGATCGCGGGGGGTCCTACGAGCAGTACTTC.

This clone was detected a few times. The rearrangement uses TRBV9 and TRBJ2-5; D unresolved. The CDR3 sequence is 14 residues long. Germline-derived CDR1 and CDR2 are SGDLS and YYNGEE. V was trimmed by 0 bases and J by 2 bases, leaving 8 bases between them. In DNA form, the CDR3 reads TGTGCCAGCAGCGTAGCTCAAGCTCAAGAGACCCAGTACTTC. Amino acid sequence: CASSVAQAQETQYF.

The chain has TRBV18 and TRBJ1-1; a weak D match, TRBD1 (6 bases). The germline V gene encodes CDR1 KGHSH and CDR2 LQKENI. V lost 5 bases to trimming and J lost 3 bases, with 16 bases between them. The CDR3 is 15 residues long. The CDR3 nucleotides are TGTGCCAGCTCAACCGGGTCTGACAGGTACACTGAAGCTTTCTTT. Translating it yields CASSTGSDRYTEAFF.

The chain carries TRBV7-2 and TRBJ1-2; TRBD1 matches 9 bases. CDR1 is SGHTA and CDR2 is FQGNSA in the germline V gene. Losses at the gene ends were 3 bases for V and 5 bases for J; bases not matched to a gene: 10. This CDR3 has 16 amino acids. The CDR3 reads CASSLDRGVRAYGYTF. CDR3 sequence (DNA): TGTGCCAGCAGCTTGGACAGGGGCGTTCGGGCGTATGGCTACACCTTC.

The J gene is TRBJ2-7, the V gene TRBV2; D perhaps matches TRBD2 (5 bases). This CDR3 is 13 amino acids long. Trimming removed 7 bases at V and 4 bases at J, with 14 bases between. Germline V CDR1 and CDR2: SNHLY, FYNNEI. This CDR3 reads CASNINPGYEQYF. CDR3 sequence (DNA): TGTGCCAGCAATATAAACCCGGGATACGAGCAGTACTTC.

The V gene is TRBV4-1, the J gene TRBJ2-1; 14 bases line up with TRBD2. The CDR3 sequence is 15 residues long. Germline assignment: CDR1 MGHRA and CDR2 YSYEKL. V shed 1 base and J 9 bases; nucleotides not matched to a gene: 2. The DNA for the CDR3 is TGCGCCAGCAGCCAAGGACTAGCGGGGGGGGGTGAGCAGTTCTTC. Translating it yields CASSQGLAGGGEQFF.

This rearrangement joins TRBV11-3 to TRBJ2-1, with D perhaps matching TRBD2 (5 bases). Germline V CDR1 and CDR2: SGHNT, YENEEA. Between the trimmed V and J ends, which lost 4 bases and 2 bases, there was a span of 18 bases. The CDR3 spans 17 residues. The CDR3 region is CASSSPGGLAPYNEQFF. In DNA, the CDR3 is TGTGCCAGCAGCTCCCCTGGCGGGCTAGCCCCCTACAATGAGCAGTTCTTC.

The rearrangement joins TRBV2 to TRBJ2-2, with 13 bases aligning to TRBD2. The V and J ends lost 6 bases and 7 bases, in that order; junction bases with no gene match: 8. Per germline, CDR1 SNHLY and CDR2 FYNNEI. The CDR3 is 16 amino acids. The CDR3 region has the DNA TGTGCCAGCAGCGGGACTAGCGGGGAGGTGGGCGGGGAGCTGTTTTTT. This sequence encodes CASSGTSGEVGGELFF.

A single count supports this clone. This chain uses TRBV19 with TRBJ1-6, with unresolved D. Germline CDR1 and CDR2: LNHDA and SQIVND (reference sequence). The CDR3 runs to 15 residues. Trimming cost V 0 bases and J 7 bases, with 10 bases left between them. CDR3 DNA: TGTGCCAGTAGTATAGATCCTGGCTTAAATTCACCCCTCCACTTT. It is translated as CASSIDPGLNSPLHF. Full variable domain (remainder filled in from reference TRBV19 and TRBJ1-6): DGGITQSPKYLFRKEGQNVTLSCEQNLNHDAMYWYRQDPGQGLRLIYYSQIVNDFQKGDIAEGYSVSREKKESFPLTVTSAQKNPTAFYLCASSIDPGLNSPLHFGNGTRLTVT.

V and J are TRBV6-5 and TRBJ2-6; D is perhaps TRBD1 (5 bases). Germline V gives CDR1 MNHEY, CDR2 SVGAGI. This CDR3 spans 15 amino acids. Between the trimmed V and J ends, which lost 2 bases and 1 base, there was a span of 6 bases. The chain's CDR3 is CASSYDSSGANVLTF. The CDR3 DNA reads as TGTGCCAGCAGTTACGACAGTTCTGGGGCCAACGTCCTGACTTTC.